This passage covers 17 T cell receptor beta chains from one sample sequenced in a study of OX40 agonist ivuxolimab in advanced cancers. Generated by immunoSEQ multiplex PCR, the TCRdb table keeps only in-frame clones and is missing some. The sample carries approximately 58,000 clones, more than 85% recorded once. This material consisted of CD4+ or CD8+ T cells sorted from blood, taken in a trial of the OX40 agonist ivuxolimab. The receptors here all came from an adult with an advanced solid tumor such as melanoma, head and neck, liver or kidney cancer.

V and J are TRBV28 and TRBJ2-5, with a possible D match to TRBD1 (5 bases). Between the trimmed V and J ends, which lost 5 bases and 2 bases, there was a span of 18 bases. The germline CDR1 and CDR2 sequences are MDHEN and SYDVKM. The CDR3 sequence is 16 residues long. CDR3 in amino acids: CASSPLDGAPQETQYF. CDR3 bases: TGTGCCAGCAGTCCACTTGATGGGGCACCGCAAGAGACCCAGTACTTC. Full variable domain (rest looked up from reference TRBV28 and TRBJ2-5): DVKVTQSSRYLVKRTGEKVFLECVQDMDHENMFWYRQDPGLGLRLIYFSYDVKMKEKGDIPEGYSVSREKKERFSLILESASTNQTSMYLCASSPLDGAPQETQYFGPGTRLLVL.

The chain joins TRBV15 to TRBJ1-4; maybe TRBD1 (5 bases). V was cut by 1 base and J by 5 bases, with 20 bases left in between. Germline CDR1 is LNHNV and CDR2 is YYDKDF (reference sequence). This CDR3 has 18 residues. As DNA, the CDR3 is TGTGCCACCAGCAGAGGGGGACTAGGTCCTCAAGGGAATGAAAAACTGTTTTTT. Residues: CATSRGGLGPQGNEKLFF.

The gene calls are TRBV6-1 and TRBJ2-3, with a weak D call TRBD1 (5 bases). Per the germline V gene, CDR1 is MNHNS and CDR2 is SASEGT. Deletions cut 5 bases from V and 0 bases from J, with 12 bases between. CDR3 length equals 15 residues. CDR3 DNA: TGTGCCAGCAGTCCGGACATAGGAAGCACAGATACGCAGTATTTT. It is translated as CASSPDIGSTDTQYF.

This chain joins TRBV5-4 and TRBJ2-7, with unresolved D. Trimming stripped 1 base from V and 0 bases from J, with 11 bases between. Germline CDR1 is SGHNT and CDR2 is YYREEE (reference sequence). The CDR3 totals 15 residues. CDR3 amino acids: CASSLYLAASYEQYF. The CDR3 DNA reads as TGTGCCAGCAGCTTGTACTTGGCAGCCTCCTACGAGCAGTACTTC.

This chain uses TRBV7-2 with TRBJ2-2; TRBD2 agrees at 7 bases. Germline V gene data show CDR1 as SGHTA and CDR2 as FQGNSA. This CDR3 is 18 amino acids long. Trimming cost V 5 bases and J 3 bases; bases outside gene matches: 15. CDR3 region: CASSVTAGEPRYTGELFF. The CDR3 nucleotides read TGTGCCAGCAGCGTAACGGCGGGAGAACCTCGTTACACCGGGGAGCTGTTTTTT.

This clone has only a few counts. The CDR3 nucleotides are TGTGCCAGCAGGAGGACTAGCGGGGACCGGGATACGCAGTATTTT. It encodes CASRRTSGDRDTQYF. V usage is TRBV7-3 and J usage is TRBJ2-3; 12 positions agree with TRBD2. CDR1 is SGHTA and CDR2 is FQGTGA in the germline V gene. The CDR3 sequence is 15 residues long. The trim removed 6 bases at V and 6 bases at J, leaving 7 bases unmatched.

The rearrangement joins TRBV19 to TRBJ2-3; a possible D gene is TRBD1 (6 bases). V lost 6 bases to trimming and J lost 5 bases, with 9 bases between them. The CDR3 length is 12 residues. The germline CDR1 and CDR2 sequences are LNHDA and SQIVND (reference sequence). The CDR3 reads CASRQGLDTQYF. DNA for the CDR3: TGTGCCAGTAGACAGGGTCTAGATACGCAGTATTTT.

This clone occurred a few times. The CDR3 region is CASNPLGALAKNIQYF. CDR3 in DNA: TGTGCCAGCAATCCCTTGGGAGCCCTAGCCAAAAACATTCAGTACTTC. This sequence joins TRBV6-6 and TRBJ2-4, with D maybe TRBD2 (5 bases). This CDR3 is built from 16 residues. The germline gives CDR1 MNHNY, CDR2 SVGAGI (reference sequence). Trimming pared 7 bases from V and 0 bases from J, leaving 16 bases between.

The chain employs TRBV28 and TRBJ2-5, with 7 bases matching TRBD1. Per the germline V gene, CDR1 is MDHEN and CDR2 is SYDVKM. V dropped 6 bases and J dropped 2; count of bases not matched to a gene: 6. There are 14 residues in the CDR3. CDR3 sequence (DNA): TGTGCCAGCAGGTCTCCGGGACAGCAAGAGACCCAGTACTTC. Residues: CASRSPGQQETQYF.

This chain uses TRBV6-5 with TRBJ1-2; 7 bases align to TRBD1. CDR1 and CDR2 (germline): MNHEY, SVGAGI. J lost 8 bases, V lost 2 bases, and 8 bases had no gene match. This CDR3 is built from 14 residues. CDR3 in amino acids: CASSYTPRGTGYTF. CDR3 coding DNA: TGTGCCAGCAGTTACACCCCCAGGGGGACCGGCTACACCTTC.

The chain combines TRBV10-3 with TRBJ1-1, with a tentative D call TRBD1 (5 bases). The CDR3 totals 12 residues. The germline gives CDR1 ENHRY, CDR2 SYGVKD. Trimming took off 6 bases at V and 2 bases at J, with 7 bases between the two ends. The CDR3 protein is CAIRDSNTEAFF. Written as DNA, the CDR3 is TGTGCCATCAGAGACAGTAACACTGAAGCTTTCTTT.

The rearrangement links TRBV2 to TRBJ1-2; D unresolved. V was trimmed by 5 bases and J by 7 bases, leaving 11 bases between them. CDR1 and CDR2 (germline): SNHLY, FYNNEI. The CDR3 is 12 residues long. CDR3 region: CASSYTLPGYTF. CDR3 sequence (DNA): TGTGCCAGCAGTTACACGCTTCCTGGCTACACCTTC. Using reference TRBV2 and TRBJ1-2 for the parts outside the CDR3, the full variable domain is EPEVTQTPSHQVTQMGQEVILRCVPISNHLYFYWYRQILGQKVEFLVSFYNNEISEKSEIFDDQFSVERPDGSNFTLKIRSTKLEDSAMYFCASSYTLPGYTFGSGTRLTVV.

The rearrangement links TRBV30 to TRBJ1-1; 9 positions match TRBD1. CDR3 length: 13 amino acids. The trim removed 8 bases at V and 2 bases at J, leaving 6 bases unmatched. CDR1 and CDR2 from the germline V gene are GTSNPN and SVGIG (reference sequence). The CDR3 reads CARSDRGNTEAFF. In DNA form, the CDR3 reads TGTGCCCGTTCGGACAGGGGTAACACTGAAGCTTTCTTT.

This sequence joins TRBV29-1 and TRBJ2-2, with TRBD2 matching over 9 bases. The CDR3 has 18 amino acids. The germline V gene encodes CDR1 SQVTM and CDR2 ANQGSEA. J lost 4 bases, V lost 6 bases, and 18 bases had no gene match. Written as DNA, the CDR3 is TGCAGCGTCCTAAGCGGGAGGAGAGTAGGGGGGGGCACCGGGGAGCTGTTTTTT. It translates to CSVLSGRRVGGGTGELFF.

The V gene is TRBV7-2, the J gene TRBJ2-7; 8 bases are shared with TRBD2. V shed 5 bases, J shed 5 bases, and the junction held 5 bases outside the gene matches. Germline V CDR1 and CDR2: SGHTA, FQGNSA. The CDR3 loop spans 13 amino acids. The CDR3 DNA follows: TGTGCCAGCAGCACGGATAGCGGGAACGAGCAGTACTTC. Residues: CASSTDSGNEQYF.

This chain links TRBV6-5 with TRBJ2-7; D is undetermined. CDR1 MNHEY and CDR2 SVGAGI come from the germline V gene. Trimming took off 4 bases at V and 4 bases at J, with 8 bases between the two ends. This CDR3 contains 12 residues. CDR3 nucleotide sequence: TGTGCCAGCAGTTTTGAAGGGTACGAGCAGTACTTC. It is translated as CASSFEGYEQYF.

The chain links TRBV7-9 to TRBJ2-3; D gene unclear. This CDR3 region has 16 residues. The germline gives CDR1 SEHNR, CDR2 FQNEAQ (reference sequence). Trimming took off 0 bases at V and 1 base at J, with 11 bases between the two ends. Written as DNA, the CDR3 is TGTGCCAGCAGCTTAGCGCGAAACAGTCGCACAGATACGCAGTATTTT. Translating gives CASSLARNSRTDTQYF. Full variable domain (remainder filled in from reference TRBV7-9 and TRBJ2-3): DTGVSQNPRHKITKRGQNVTFRCDPISEHNRLYWYRQTLGQGPEFLTYFQNEAQLEKSRLLSDRFSAERPKGSFSTLEIQRTEQGDSAMYLCASSLARNSRTDTQYFGPGTRLTVL.